This T cell receptor (beta chain) was profiled in a study of T-cell reconstitution after alpha-beta-depleted transplantation in children. Between the trimmed V and J ends, which lost 3 bases and 8 bases, there was a span of 23 bases. Per germline, CDR1 LGHNA and CDR2 YNFKEQ. This CDR3 has 17 residues. Notes on the study in general: Day-60 TCRbeta diversity that was high in some patients was derived from surviving recipient T cells and thymic progenitors.

The sample holds a few counts of this clonotype. Antigen unknown. Preparation of the TCRbeta library was carried out with unique molecular identifiers. TCRdb passed the PCR reads through MiXCR, listing each CDR3 protein once. Of 610,000 or so distinct CDR3 sequences in the sample, around 27% are singletons; the top ten hold approximately 39%. This sequence joins TRBV4-2 and TRBJ2-1; TRBD2 is a possible D gene (6 bases). Sequenced material: PBMCs, taken before TCRalphabeta/CD19-depleted stem cell transplant. The TCR sequence derives from a boy in the first two years of life with Wiskott-Aldrich syndrome, due to receive a stem cell transplant. In nucleotides, the CDR3 is TGTGCCAGCAGCCACATAATCCTAGCGCGCCACCTTGATGAGCAGTTCTTC. It codes for CASSHIILARHLDEQFF.